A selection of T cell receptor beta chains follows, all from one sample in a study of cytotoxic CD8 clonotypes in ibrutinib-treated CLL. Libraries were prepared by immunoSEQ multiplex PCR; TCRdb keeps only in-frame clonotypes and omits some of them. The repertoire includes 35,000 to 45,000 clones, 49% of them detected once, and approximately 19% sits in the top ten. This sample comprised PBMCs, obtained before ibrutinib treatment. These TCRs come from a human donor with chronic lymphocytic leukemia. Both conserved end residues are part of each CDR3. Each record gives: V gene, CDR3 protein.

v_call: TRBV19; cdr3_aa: CASSIKPSATRGYTF
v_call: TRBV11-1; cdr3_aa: CASSPYGPFSPLHF
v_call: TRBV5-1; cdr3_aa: CASSLEQAQQYF
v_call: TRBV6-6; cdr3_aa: CASSPQGLEQYF
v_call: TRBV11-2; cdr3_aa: CASSQFQLAEQETQYF
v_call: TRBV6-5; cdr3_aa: CASSEMGSGANVLTF
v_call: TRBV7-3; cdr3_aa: CASSWTGTGAYEQYF
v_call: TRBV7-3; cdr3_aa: CASSLIISGANVLTF
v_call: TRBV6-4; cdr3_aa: CASSEPGYTF
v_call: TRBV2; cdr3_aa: CASSATQANTEAFF
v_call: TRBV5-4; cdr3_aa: CASSPTYDRFYEQYF
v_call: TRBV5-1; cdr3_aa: CASSLEPRYEQYF
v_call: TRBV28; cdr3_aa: CASSPQGTTNEKLFF